This TCR beta chain was identified during a study of blood T cell repertoires in COVID-19 (dated by TCRdb to between 2020 and 2021). A note on the overall study: Samples covering the acute and convalescent phases of COVID-19 were provided by collaborators in the United States, Italy and Spain. Samples were obtained from the ongoing ImmuneRACE study (first 160 participants) and from about 1,300 subjects provided by 6 global collaborators. The repertoires were made available in a free public database intended to serve as a resource for research on the immune response to SARS-CoV-2. HLA class I and class II types, where available, came from metadata supplied by the sample provider rather than from assay-based typing. The prospective study material was composed of cDNA or gDNA derived from T cells, B-cell-depleted T cells, or PBMCs. Subjects who had been exposed to COVID-19, were actively infected with it, or had recovered from it provided the deeply sampled blood TCRbeta repertoires that made up the dataset. Nearly every sample came with metadata listing a de-identified subject ID, COVID-19 status, age in years and sex. General study outcomes and caveats: How much clinical and demographic metadata was included differed by source and by participant, and the metadata was provided uncurated.

TCRbeta CDR3 regions were amplified from genomic DNA by means of the immunoSEQ Assay, a bias-controlled multiplex PCR. Turning to the authors' computational methods: The number of nucleated cells in each sample was estimated by amplification of reference gene primers within the assay. Sequence reads were collapsed and filtered to measure the absolute abundance of every unique TCRbeta CDR3 rearrangement. For each sample, productive Simpson clonality was calculated as the square root of Simpson's diversity index over productive rearrangements. Imported from immuneACCESS, the table was reduced by TCRdb to in-frame sequences with V and J called. These copies leave out some clones; in studies compared against another copy, an unresolved V gene accounts for under half, and the cause of the remainder is not known. The V and J calls and clone size come from that table; D and trimming were worked out from the DNA. Present in this sample are 45,000 to 65,000 clones, roughly 90% of which were seen just once. The biggest ten clones account for around 18% of the sample.

Worth noting for this clone: No cognate antigen has been identified for it. Base qualities are not provided; no much larger clone lies one nucleotide away.

V ends up 1 base short and J 2 bases short, with an unmatched junction base count of 4. Per the germline V gene (reference sequence), LGHDT is the CDR1 and YNNKEL is the CDR2. Its CDR3 holds 15 amino acids, cysteine through phenylalanine. Only CDR3 DNA is held: 45 bases, read in frame from base 1. Collaborating institutions collected whole blood in K2EDTA tubes following their own protocols. Collaborator samples were shipped for TCRbeta analysis as frozen whole blood, isolated PBMCs, or DNA extracted from either sample type. This receptor was taken from a human donor in a cohort sampled during active COVID-19. Sequencing input: peripheral blood. The rearrangement combines TRBV3-1 (or the pseudogene TRBV3-2) with TRBJ2-7; a stretch of 8 junction bases matches TRBD1. The CDR3 protein is CASSQGTGSTYEQYF. The DNA sequence follows: TGTGCCAGCAGCCAAGGGACAGGGTCAACCTACGAGCAGTACTTC.